The 18 T cell receptor beta chains given below trace back to one sample, sequenced in a study of blood T cell repertoires in COVID-19. Method: immunoSEQ multiplex PCR; TCRdb's copy keeps in-frame clones and lacks some. The sample shows about 140,000 clones, around 78% of them seen only once. Input material: peripheral blood. These receptors all stem from a woman over 75 with active or convalescent COVID-19.

CDR3 protein: CASSQEGRATNEKLFF. The DNA for the CDR3 is TGCGCCAGCAGCCAAGAAGGGAGGGCAACTAATGAAAAACTGTTTTTT. This sequence joins TRBV4-3 and TRBJ1-4; D call uncertain. V was trimmed by 0 bases and J by 0 bases, leaving 8 bases between them. Germline CDR1 is LGHNA and CDR2 is YSLEER. This CDR3 is 16 amino acids long.

This chain uses TRBV7-3 with TRBJ1-6; 9 nucleotides align to TRBD1. Germline V gene data show CDR1 as SGHTA and CDR2 as FQGTGA. V lost 2 bases to trimming and J lost 10 bases; unmatched junction nucleotides: 9. This CDR3 is 16 amino acids long. CDR3 sequence reads: CASSLAGTGLASPLHF. The CDR3 nucleotides read TGTGCCAGCAGCTTAGCCGGGACAGGGTTAGCCTCACCCCTCCACTTT.

V and J are TRBV10-1 and TRBJ2-3; no clear D. The CDR3 totals 13 residues. Germline-derived CDR1 and CDR2 are WNHNN and SYGVQD (reference sequence). V was clipped by 0 bases and J by 7 bases, with 8 bases between them. The CDR3: CASSESRSYTQYF. CDR3 bases: TGCGCCAGCAGTGAGTCCCGAAGCTATACGCAGTATTTT.

The J gene is TRBJ2-7, the V gene TRBV9; D possibly corresponds to TRBD1 (5 bases). This CDR3 has 16 amino acids. Trimming left V 0 bases short and J 5 bases short, with 18 bases between. Looked up from germline, CDR1 is SGDLS and CDR2 is YYNGEE. The CDR3 nucleotides read TGTGCCAGCAGCGTAGATCCTTCAGGGCGCATCAACGAGCAGTACTTC. Residues: CASSVDPSGRINEQYF.

CDR3 residues: CASSLTGGADTQYF. As DNA, the CDR3 is TGTGCCAGCAGCCTAACGGGAGGGGCAGATACGCAGTATTTT. The chain recombines TRBV14 with TRBJ2-3; 8 bases agree with TRBD2. The CDR3 consists of 14 residues. The germline V gene encodes CDR1 SGHDN and CDR2 FVKESK. V was clipped by 4 bases and J by 4 bases; unmatched bases: 4. Combining the CDR3 with reference TRBV14 and TRBJ2-3 gives the whole variable domain EAGVTQFPSHSVIEKGQTVTLRCDPISGHDNLYWYRRVMGKEIKFLLHFVKESKQDESGMPNNRFLAERTGGTYSTLKVQPAELEDSGVYFCASSLTGGADTQYFGPGTRLTVL.

The chain uses TRBV3-1 (or the pseudogene TRBV3-2) and TRBJ2-1, with 9 bases fitting TRBD1. This CDR3 region has 14 residues. V lost 5 bases to trimming and J lost 7 bases; unmatched junction nucleotides: 6. The germline V gene encodes CDR1 LGHDT and CDR2 YNNKEL (reference sequence). The CDR3 nucleotides are TGTGCCAGCAGCAAACAGGGGGCCGGGAATGAGCAGTTCTTC. Translated: CASSKQGAGNEQFF.

This clone has only a few counts. This rearrangement joins TRBV28 to TRBJ1-2; 7 bases map to TRBD1. This CDR3 has 14 residues. With V trimmed by 0 bases and J by 8 bases, 6 bases remained unmatched. Germline values: CDR1 MDHEN, CDR2 SYDVKM. The CDR3 DNA sequence: TGTGCCAGCAGTTTATGGGTACAGGGGAGGGGCTACACCTTC. Protein product: CASSLWVQGRGYTF.

This rearrangement joins TRBV2 to TRBJ1-2; D unresolved. Germline lookup yields CDR1 SNHLY and CDR2 FYNNEI. The CDR3 consists of 12 residues. V was shortened by 10 bases and J by 0 bases, with 9 bases between the two germline ends. In nucleotides, the CDR3 is TGTGCCATCGGGGATACTAACTATGGCTACACCTTC. Translated: CAIGDTNYGYTF.

This clone was seen just once. V gene TRBV11-3 combines with J gene TRBJ2-5; TRBD1 matches at 7 bases. CDR3 size: 15 residues. J was trimmed by 3 bases and V by 5 bases; bases with no gene match: 9. CDR1 SGHNT and CDR2 YENEEA come from the germline V gene. CDR3 nucleotides: TGTGCCAGCAGCCCTAGAGGACAGGCGAAAGAGACCCAGTACTTC. Protein sequence: CASSPRGQAKETQYF.

The chain uses TRBV12-3 or TRBV12-4 and TRBJ1-2; D gene unclear. CDR3 length: 11 residues. Deletions cut 3 bases from V and 8 bases from J, with 7 bases between. The CDR3 DNA sequence: TGTGCCAGCAGTTTCGGGAACGGCTACACCTTC. The encoded protein is CASSFGNGYTF.

The V gene is TRBV5-1, the J gene TRBJ2-7; 9 bases map to TRBD2. CDR3 size: 15 residues. The germline V gene has CDR1 SGHRS and CDR2 YFSETQ. J was trimmed by 1 base and V by 4 bases; bases with no gene match: 6. This CDR3 reads CASSPIAGASYEQYF. CDR3 sequence (DNA): TGCGCCAGCAGCCCTATAGCGGGGGCTTCCTACGAGCAGTACTTC.

This chain joins TRBV28 and TRBJ1-2, with a possible D match to TRBD1 (5 bases). This CDR3 spans 16 amino acids. Germline values: CDR1 MDHEN, CDR2 SYDVKM. V lost 4 bases, J lost 0 bases, and 15 bases lay in between. The CDR3, as DNA: TGTGCCAGCAGTTCTTGGGGCTTTGATTCTAACTATGGCTACACCTTC. Protein: CASSSWGFDSNYGYTF.

The chain couples TRBV2 to TRBJ1-6; D gene unclear. Trimming took 7 bases from V and 10 from J, leaving 20 bases between them. Germline loops: CDR1 SNHLY, CDR2 FYNNEI. This CDR3 region has 15 residues. The CDR3 region is CASTPEALPRSPLHF. CDR3 coding DNA: TGTGCCAGCACCCCCGAGGCCTTACCGAGGTCACCCCTCCACTTT.

This chain uses TRBV30 with TRBJ1-1; maybe TRBD1 (6 bases). Germline CDR1 GTSNPN, CDR2 SVGIG (reference sequence). CDR3 size: 13 residues. Trimming stripped 5 bases from V and 0 bases from J, with 10 bases between. The CDR3 DNA reads TGTGCCTGGCGACAGGCAATGAACACTGAAGCTTTCTTT. Encoded protein: CAWRQAMNTEAFF. Full variable domain (missing parts from reference TRBV30 and TRBJ1-1): SQTIHQWPATLVQPVGSPLSLECTVEGTSNPNLYWYRQAAGRGLQLLFYSVGIGQISSEVPQNLSASRPQDRQFILSSKKLLLSDSGFYLCAWRQAMNTEAFFGQGTRLTVV.

The chain employs TRBV29-1 and TRBJ1-1, with D unclear. From germline, CDR1 is SQVTM and CDR2 ANQGSEA. The length of the CDR3 is 13 residues. V gave up 3 bases and J gave up 1 base, with 9 bases separating them. CDR3 loop: CSVEASGNTEAFF. CDR3 nucleotide sequence: TGCAGCGTTGAGGCGTCAGGGAACACTGAAGCTTTCTTT.

The chain is built from TRBV11-2 and TRBJ2-3, with D unclear. V gave up 1 base and J gave up 4 bases, with 15 bases separating them. The CDR3 has 16 amino acids. In germline, CDR1 is SGHAT, CDR2 FQNNGV. The CDR3 loop reads CASSLGTALVADTQYF. The CDR3 DNA reads TGTGCCAGCAGCTTAGGTACAGCCTTAGTCGCAGATACGCAGTATTTT.

V gene TRBV7-2 combines with J gene TRBJ1-2; 8 nucleotides line up with TRBD1. The germline V gene encodes CDR1 SGHTA and CDR2 FQGNSA. The CDR3 covers 15 residues. Trimming at V came to 5 bases and at J to 7 bases, leaving 12 bases not matched to a gene. This chain's CDR3 is CASSNQGARGSGYTF. The CDR3 DNA is TGTGCCAGCAGCAACCAGGGGGCGCGGGGGTCTGGCTACACCTTC.

V and J are TRBV11-2 and TRBJ2-3; TRBD2 matches 10 bases. The CDR3 has 17 amino acids. Germline assignment: CDR1 SGHAT and CDR2 FQNNGV. With 5 bases clipped from V and 7 bases from J, the junction kept 15 bases outside the gene matches. CDR3 protein: CASSLRGSGGAGNTQYF. The CDR3 DNA is TGTGCCAGCAGCCTCCGGGGCAGCGGGGGGGCGGGTAATACGCAGTATTTT. Full variable domain (rest looked up from reference TRBV11-2 and TRBJ2-3): EAGVAQSPRYKIIEKRQSVAFWCNPISGHATLYWYQQILGQGPKLLIQFQNNGVVDDSQLPKDRFSAERLKGVDSTLKIQPAKLEDSAVYLCASSLRGSGGAGNTQYFGPGTRLTVL.